Listed here are 17 T cell receptor beta chains from one sample, sequenced in a study of blood T cell repertoires in COVID-19 (dated by TCRdb to the early 2020s). The receptor library was made with the immunoSEQ multiplex PCR assay. TCRdb's version of the immuneACCESS table is confined to in-frame rearrangements and falls short of the full clone set. An unresolved V gene accounts for under half of the shortfall where checked; the remainder is of unknown origin. The sample table holds about 140,000 clones, of which roughly four fifths were seen once. The top ten constitute under 6% of the sample. Sequencing was performed on peripheral blood. The receptor set was obtained from a woman aged 80 or older with active or convalescent COVID-19.

This clone appeared a few times. The V gene is TRBV5-1, the J gene TRBJ1-2; D remains ambiguous. The CDR3 covers 14 residues. The germline V gene has CDR1 SGHRS and CDR2 YFSETQ. The ends were cut back, 4 bases at V and 5 bases at J, with 15 bases in the middle. The CDR3 sequence is CASSPTGNSYGYTF. The CDR3 DNA is TGCGCCAGCAGCCCGACGGGAAACTCATATGGCTACACCTTC.

The rearrangement uses TRBV11-1 and TRBJ2-1; D perhaps matches TRBD1 (7 bases). Trimming removed 3 bases at V and 7 bases at J, with 19 bases between. Germline CDR1 and CDR2: SGHAT and FQDESV (reference sequence). This CDR3 has 16 amino acids. CDR3: CASSFRDRAGWNEQFF. The CDR3 DNA reads TGTGCCAGCAGCTTCCGTGACAGGGCGGGGTGGAATGAGCAGTTCTTC.

This chain uses TRBV2 with TRBJ1-1; no definite D call. The CDR3 loop spans 12 amino acids. Trimming shortened V by 8 bases and J by 5 bases, and 12 bases separated the two germline ends. Germline V gene data show CDR1 as SNHLY and CDR2 as FYNNEI. CDR3 loop: CASLNSYTEAFF. CDR3 in DNA: TGTGCCAGCCTAAACTCTTATACTGAAGCTTTCTTT.

The chain has TRBV2 and TRBJ1-5; D call uncertain. The germline gives CDR1 SNHLY, CDR2 FYNNEI. Trimming shortened V by 8 bases and J by 6 bases, and 14 bases separated the two germline ends. The CDR3 runs 13 residues. As DNA, the CDR3 is TGTGCCAGCCGAGAGGGAATGGGTCAGCCCCAGCATTTT. It yields the protein CASREGMGQPQHF.

This chain connects TRBV5-1 to TRBJ1-5; 9 bases agree with TRBD1. With V trimmed by 4 bases and J by 6 bases, 8 bases remained unmatched. Germline V gene data show CDR1 as SGHRS and CDR2 as YFSETQ. CDR3 size: 15 residues. The CDR3 spells CASSAQGAAGQPQHF. The CDR3 DNA reads TGCGCCAGCAGCGCACAGGGGGCGGCGGGTCAGCCCCAGCATTTT. Based on the CDR3 plus reference TRBV5-1 and TRBJ1-5, the full variable domain is KAGVTQTPRYLIKTRGQQVTLSCSPISGHRSVSWYQQTPGQGLQFLFEYFSETQRNKGNFPGRFSGRQFSNSRSEMNVSTLELGDSALYLCASSAQGAAGQPQHFGDGTRLSIL.

V usage is TRBV19 and J usage is TRBJ2-5; unclear D gene. The CDR3 loop spans 13 amino acids. In germline, CDR1 is LNHDA, CDR2 SQIVND (reference sequence). The V and J ends lost 4 bases and 7 bases respectively, with 13 bases between them. CDR3 protein: CASSNAGIWTQYF. CDR3 in DNA: TGTGCCAGTAGTAACGCCGGTATATGGACCCAGTACTTC.

In this sample, this clone turned up once. The chain links TRBV5-6 to TRBJ2-1; no firm D call. The germline V and J ends were trimmed by 4 bases and 6 bases, with 8 bases remaining between them. The CDR3 runs to 12 residues. Germline loops: CDR1 SGHDT, CDR2 YYEEEE. CDR3 protein: CASSPGPNEQFF. The CDR3 DNA sequence: TGTGCCAGCAGCCCTGGCCCCAATGAGCAGTTCTTC.

This chain links TRBV5-5 with TRBJ2-2; 7 bases line up with TRBD1. The V and J ends lost 6 bases and 7 bases, in that order; junction bases with no gene match: 12. Germline V lookup: CDR1 SGHKS, CDR2 YYEKEE (reference sequence). This CDR3 is 15 amino acids long. CDR3 amino acids: CASTPGQDRVGELFF. CDR3 in DNA: TGTGCCAGCACACCGGGACAAGACAGGGTCGGGGAGCTGTTTTTT.

Turning to this clone: Different DNA sequences within this sample yield the same CDR3. The rearrangement links TRBV5-1 to TRBJ2-7, with TRBD1 matching 10 bases. The length of the CDR3 is 14 residues. Looked up from germline, CDR1 is SGHRS and CDR2 is YFSETQ. V dropped 4 bases and J dropped 4; count of bases not matched to a gene: 5. Written as DNA, the CDR3 is TGCGCCAGCAGCCGACGACAGGGGGCGTACGAGCAGTACTTC. It translates to CASSRRQGAYEQYF.

The J gene is TRBJ1-2, the V gene TRBV6-2 or TRBV6-3; D remains ambiguous. The CDR3 contains 14 residues. Germline-derived CDR1 and CDR2 are MNHEY and SVGEGT. Trimming removed 6 bases at V and 4 bases at J, with 15 bases between. Here the CDR3 DNA reads TGTGCCAGCAGCCGGGCAGGTGACACCTATGGCTACACCTTC. This gives the protein CASSRAGDTYGYTF.

This rearrangement joins TRBV25-1 to TRBJ2-7, with 10 bases identical to TRBD1. The CDR3 has 14 amino acids. Germline CDR1 is MGHDK and CDR2 is SYGVNS. V lost 5 bases, J lost 3 bases, and 4 bases stayed unmatched. The CDR3 loop reads CASSFGQGDYEQYF. The CDR3 coding sequence is TGTGCCAGCAGTTTCGGACAGGGGGACTACGAGCAGTACTTC.

This sequence joins TRBV5-1 and TRBJ2-3, with TRBD1 as a possible D gene (5 bases). This CDR3 has 16 amino acids. CDR1 is SGHRS, CDR2 YFSETQ, per germline. Trimming stripped 4 bases from V and 0 bases from J, with 15 bases between. The CDR3 nucleotides are TGCGCCAGCAGCCCCGGACACAGACAAAGCACAGATACGCAGTATTTT. It yields the protein CASSPGHRQSTDTQYF.

The genes are TRBV28 and TRBJ2-2, with TRBD1 matching over 7 bases. This CDR3 is built from 16 residues. V dropped 2 bases and J dropped 5; count of bases not matched to a gene: 8. The germline gives CDR1 MDHEN, CDR2 SYDVKM. The CDR3 is CASSLDRVIGTGELFF. CDR3 bases: TGTGCCAGCAGTTTAGACAGGGTCATTGGTACCGGGGAGCTGTTTTTT.

The chain recombines TRBV28 with TRBJ1-6; the D gene is possibly TRBD1 (5 bases). Germline values: CDR1 MDHEN, CDR2 SYDVKM. CDR3 length: 15 residues. V gave up 7 bases and J gave up 6 bases, with 16 bases separating them. The CDR3 sequence: CASKYWGRVNSPLHF. For the CDR3, the DNA is TGTGCCAGCAAATATTGGGGCAGGGTTAATTCACCCCTCCACTTT.

In its sample, this clone was seen once. The chain links TRBV13 to TRBJ2-3; TRBD1 matches 7 bases. The germline gives CDR1 PRHDT, CDR2 FYEKMQ (reference sequence). This CDR3 region has 16 residues. The V and J ends lost 5 bases and 2 bases, in that order; junction bases with no gene match: 10. CDR3 coding DNA: TGTGCCAGCAGCACCCCGGCGAGGGGGCACACAGATACGCAGTATTTT. This codes for CASSTPARGHTDTQYF.

The chain joins TRBV4-1 to TRBJ2-7, with TRBD1 as a possible D gene (6 bases). Germline CDR1 MGHRA, CDR2 YSYEKL. The ends were cut back, 4 bases at V and 0 bases at J, with 13 bases in the middle. The CDR3 spans 15 residues. CDR3 sequence (DNA): TGCGCCAGCAGCCCCTCGACAGGCGCCTCCTACGAGCAGTACTTC. Translation gives CASSPSTGASYEQYF.

V gene TRBV3-1 (or the pseudogene TRBV3-2) combines with J gene TRBJ1-6; TRBD1 matches at 9 bases. The trim removed 5 bases at V and 9 bases at J, leaving 5 bases unmatched. The CDR3 is 14 amino acids. Germline V gene data show CDR1 as LGHDT and CDR2 as YNNKEL (reference sequence). This CDR3 is CASSYGQGISPLHF. The CDR3 DNA reads TGTGCCAGCAGCTACGGACAGGGGATTTCACCCCTCCACTTT.